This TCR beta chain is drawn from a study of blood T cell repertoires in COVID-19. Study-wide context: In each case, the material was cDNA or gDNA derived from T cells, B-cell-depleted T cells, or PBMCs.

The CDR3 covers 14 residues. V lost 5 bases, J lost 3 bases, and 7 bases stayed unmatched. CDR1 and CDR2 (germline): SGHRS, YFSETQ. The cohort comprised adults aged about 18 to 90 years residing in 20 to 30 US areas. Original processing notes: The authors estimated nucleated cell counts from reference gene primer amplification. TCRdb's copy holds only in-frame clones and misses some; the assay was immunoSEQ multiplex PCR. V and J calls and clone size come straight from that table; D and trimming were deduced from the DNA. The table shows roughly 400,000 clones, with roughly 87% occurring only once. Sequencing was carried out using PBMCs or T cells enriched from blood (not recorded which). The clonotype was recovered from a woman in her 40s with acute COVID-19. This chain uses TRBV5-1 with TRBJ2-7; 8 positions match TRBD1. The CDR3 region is CASSLIDRGYEQYF. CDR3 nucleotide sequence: TGCGCCAGCAGTCTGATAGACAGGGGCTACGAGCAGTACTTC.